A selection of T cell receptor beta chains follows, all from one sample in a study of T-cell memory formation after mild COVID-19. TCRdb fed the 5' RACE reads into MiXCR, producing one record per CDR3 protein. This sample has about 200,000 distinct CDR3 sequences, with 16% found just once. Sequencing was performed on PBMCs or a T cell subset sorted from them (not recorded which). The origin of the receptors is an adult woman who had mild COVID-19 (a few samples of this study predate the infection). Cell type and time point are not known. Each CDR3 is given with its conserved first and last residue. D genes are given only for firm matches. Clone size is given for some rows only: seen once, a few or many times, or a class if the clone is expanded.

TRBV7-2	few	TRBJ1-2	TRBD1	CASSPRQGIYGYTF	TGTGCCAGCAGCCCCCGACAGGGGATCTATGGCTACACCTTC
TRBV6-6	NA	TRBJ1-5	NA	CASGFGGGNQPQHF	TGTGCCAGCGGATTCGGTGGTGGCAATCAGCCCCAGCATTTT
TRBV10-3	NA	TRBJ2-5	NA	CAISEKEGEETQYF	TGTGCCATCAGTGAAAAGGAGGGGGAAGAGACCCAGTACTTC
TRBV27	few	TRBJ1-5	TRBD1	CASRLGQVNQPQHF	TGTGCCAGCAGACTGGGACAGGTCAATCAGCCCCAGCATTTT
TRBV29-1	NA	TRBJ1-1	NA	CSVEDSLNTEAFF	TGCAGCGTTGAAGATTCCCTGAACACTGAAGCTTTCTTT
TRBV20-1	NA	TRBJ2-5	NA	CSAAPPDGLQETQYF	TGCAGTGCTGCCCCACCGGACGGTCTTCAAGAGACCCAGTACTTC
TRBV12-3/TRBV12-4	few	TRBJ2-3	NA	CASSKPDLVGGDTQYF	TGTGCCAGCAGCAAACCGGACTTAGTAGGAGGAGATACGCAGTATTTT
TRBV6-1	few	TRBJ2-7	NA	CASSAEAGALIEQYF	TGTGCCAGCAGTGCAGAGGCGGGGGCCCTGATCGAGCAGTACTTC
TRBV25-1	NA	TRBJ2-3	NA	CASSDPSSDTQYF	TGTGCCAGCAGTGACCCCTCGTCAGATACGCAGTATTTT
TRBV5-6	few	TRBJ1-5	TRBD1	CASSLNGDRGRQPQHF	TGTGCCAGCAGCTTGAACGGAGACAGGGGACGGCAGCCCCAGCATTTT
TRBV7-9	NA	TRBJ1-6	NA	CASSSPGANNSPLHF	TGTGCCAGCAGCTCCCCGGGAGCTAACAATTCACCCCTCCACTTT
TRBV5-1	NA	TRBJ2-5	NA	CASSLEEETQYF	TGCGCCAGCAGCTTGGAAGAGGAGACCCAGTACTTC
TRBV7-7	few	TRBJ1-3	NA	CASNVKRGRAFSGNTIYF	TGTGCCAGCAACGTAAAACGGGGCAGGGCCTTCTCTGGAAACACCATATATTTT
TRBV5-1	NA	TRBJ1-1	NA	CASPPYSEAFF	TGCGCCAGCCCTCCTTACAGTGAAGCTTTCTTT
TRBV29-1	few	TRBJ2-3	NA	CSVELGTDTQYF	TGCAGCGTGGAGCTGGGCACAGATACGCAGTATTTT
TRBV7-2	few	TRBJ2-7	NA	CASSSGPFLGGEQYF	TGTGCCAGCAGCTCCGGCCCGTTTTTGGGCGGTGAGCAGTACTTC
TRBV4-3	many	TRBJ2-6	NA	CASSQQTGAGANVLTF	TGCGCCAGCAGCCAACAGACAGGAGCGGGGGCCAACGTCCTGACTTTC
TRBV20-1	NA	TRBJ2-3	NA	CSAIIGTDTQYF	TGCAGTGCTATCATAGGCACAGATACGCAGTATTTT
TRBV18	NA	TRBJ1-5	TRBD1	CASSPRQGLSNQPQHF	TGTGCCAGCTCACCACGACAGGGGTTAAGCAATCAGCCCCAGCATTTT
TRBV6-5	NA	TRBJ2-5	TRBD2	CASSYVGGRETQYF	TGTGCCAGCAGTTACGTGGGAGGGAGAGAGACCCAGTACTTC
TRBV24-1	few	TRBJ2-6	NA	CATRGSGANVLTF	TGTGCCACCAGGGGCTCTGGGGCCAACGTCCTGACTTTC
TRBV2	NA	TRBJ2-3	NA	CASSDRLDYTQYF	TGTGCCAGCAGTGATAGGCTTGACTATACGCAGTATTTT